This T cell receptor (beta chain) was profiled in a study of blood T cell repertoires in COVID-19. About the research overall: Italy, Spain and the United States were the sources of the convalescent and acute COVID-19 samples. PBMCs, B-cell-depleted T cells, or T cells were the source of the cDNA or gDNA that made up the material.

The table came from immunoSEQ multiplex PCR; TCRdb's copy has only in-frame clones and leaves some out. The sample yields under 350,000 clones, around 85% seen once. The CDR3 consists of 16 residues. CDR1 and CDR2 from the germline V gene are SGHTA and FQGNSA. The ends were cut back, 3 bases at V and 6 bases at J, with 21 bases in the middle. Participant age was 18 to 89 years, and participants resided in about two dozen US areas. Sequencing was carried out using PBMCs or T cells enriched from blood (not recorded which). The TCR sequence derives from a woman in her forties with acute COVID-19. This chain uses TRBV7-2 with TRBJ2-7; tentatively, D is TRBD2 (7 bases). The CDR3 reads CASSLRLGGRFGEQYF. CDR3 bases: TGTGCCAGCAGCTTGCGTCTGGGGGGGCGTTTTGGCGAGCAGTACTTC.